Listed here are 22 T cell receptor beta chains from one sample, sequenced in a study of blood T cell repertoires in COVID-19. This table comes from immunoSEQ multiplex PCR, and its TCRdb copy is limited to in-frame clones, with some not included. The sample consists of more than 200,000 clones, around 86% of them appearing once. Sequencing was carried out using peripheral blood. Source of these receptors: a woman aged 60-75 years with COVID-19, enrolled during active disease.

The J gene is TRBJ2-5, the V gene TRBV5-8; 7 bases are shared with TRBD2. Germline CDR1 and CDR2: SGHTS and YDEGEE. The length of the CDR3 is 15 residues. V dropped 4 bases and J dropped 0; count of bases not matched to a gene: 6. The DNA for the CDR3 is TGTGCCAGCAGCGCGGGAGTCAGGTACCAAGAGACCCAGTACTTC. The encoded protein is CASSAGVRYQETQYF.

The chain couples TRBV5-1 to TRBJ1-4; 8 bases map to TRBD1. The CDR3 is 15 amino acids. Germline-derived CDR1 and CDR2 are SGHRS and YFSETQ. The trim removed 4 bases at V and 2 bases at J, leaving 4 bases unmatched. The CDR3 reads CASSTGQGTNEKLFF. Written as DNA, the CDR3 is TGCGCCAGCAGCACCGGACAGGGTACTAATGAAAAACTGTTTTTT.

This clone was counted a few times. The chain couples TRBV13 to TRBJ1-1, with 7 bases fitting TRBD1. Germline CDR1 and CDR2: PRHDT and FYEKMQ (reference sequence). J lost 0 bases, V lost 6 bases, and 13 bases had no gene match. The CDR3 has 17 residues. The CDR3 DNA is TGTGCCAGCAGGAATTCAAGGGGGCGCTTAATGAACACTGAAGCTTTCTTT. It yields the protein CASRNSRGRLMNTEAFF. Combining the CDR3 with reference TRBV13 and TRBJ1-1 gives the whole variable domain AAGVIQSPRHLIKEKRETATLKCYPIPRHDTVYWYQQGPGQDPQFLISFYEKMQSDKGSIPDRFSAQQFSDYHSELNMSSLELGDSALYFCASRNSRGRLMNTEAFFGQGTRLTVV.

This rearrangement joins TRBV3-1 (or the pseudogene TRBV3-2) to TRBJ2-7, with no clear D. V was shortened by 7 bases and J by 0 bases, with 13 bases between the two germline ends. Germline V lookup: CDR1 LGHDT, CDR2 YNNKEL (reference sequence). There are 14 residues in the CDR3. The CDR3 sequence is CASNMGRSSYEQYF. CDR3 nucleotides: TGTGCCAGCAACATGGGCCGATCCTCCTACGAGCAGTACTTC.

V gene TRBV5-1 combines with J gene TRBJ2-3; 7 nucleotides align to TRBD1. The germline V gene has CDR1 SGHRS and CDR2 YFSETQ. The CDR3 runs 14 residues. The trim removed 6 bases at V and 0 bases at J, leaving 4 bases unmatched. CDR3 amino acids: CASTEQGSTDTQYF. The CDR3 DNA is TGCGCCAGCACCGAACAGGGGAGCACAGATACGCAGTATTTT.

The gene calls are TRBV6-5 and TRBJ1-6, with D possibly being TRBD1 (5 bases). V was pared by 6 bases and J by 8 bases, with 11 bases between. The germline CDR1 and CDR2 sequences are MNHEY and SVGAGI. The CDR3 sequence is 13 residues long. The CDR3 protein is CASRQGADSPLHF. Written as DNA, the CDR3 is TGTGCCAGCAGGCAGGGCGCGGATTCACCCCTCCACTTT.

V is TRBV24-1 and J is TRBJ2-1; 12 bases line up with TRBD2. Germline V lookup: CDR1 KGHDR, CDR2 SFDVKD. Trimming took 4 bases from V and 8 from J; bases not matched to a gene: 8. The CDR3 spans 16 residues. Here the CDR3 reads CATSDQTSGRFDEQFF. In DNA form, the CDR3 reads TGTGCCACCAGTGACCAGACTAGCGGGAGATTCGATGAGCAGTTCTTC.

The chain employs TRBV27 and TRBJ1-3; TRBD1 matches 10 bases. This CDR3 region has 17 residues. From germline, CDR1 is MNHEY and CDR2 SMNVEV (reference sequence). V was pared by 1 base and J by 2 bases, with 5 bases of the junction left unmatched. The CDR3: CASSLYPGQGAGNTIYF. CDR3 coding DNA: TGTGCCAGCAGTTTATACCCCGGACAGGGGGCTGGAAACACCATATATTTT.

V is TRBV18 and J is TRBJ2-3; 13 nucleotides match TRBD2. The germline CDR1 and CDR2 sequences are KGHSH and LQKENI. V shed 3 bases and J 4 bases; nucleotides not matched to a gene: 7. CDR3 length: 17 residues. CDR3 residues: CASSPLGTSGKPDTQYF. CDR3 DNA sequence: TGTGCCAGCTCACCCCTCGGGACTAGCGGGAAACCAGATACGCAGTATTTT.

The chain carries TRBV6-1 and TRBJ1-1; no definite D call. CDR3 length: 14 amino acids. Trimming took off 3 bases at V and 1 base at J, with 9 bases between the two ends. CDR1 is MNHNS and CDR2 is SASEGT in the germline V gene. The DNA for the CDR3 is TGTGCCAGCAGTGATTACGGGAGGAACACTGAAGCTTTCTTT. It is translated as CASSDYGRNTEAFF.

This clone has a handful of counts. The V gene is TRBV4-1, the J gene TRBJ1-2; D possibly corresponds to TRBD1 (6 bases). CDR1 and CDR2 from the germline V gene are MGHRA and YSYEKL. V was cut by 4 bases and J by 0 bases, with 12 bases left in between. The CDR3 has 15 amino acids. This chain's CDR3 is CASSPAGGSNYGYTF. The CDR3 DNA reads TGCGCCAGCAGCCCCGCGGGGGGCTCTAACTATGGCTACACCTTC.

The gene calls are TRBV5-1 and TRBJ2-3; 15 bases match TRBD2. Per germline, CDR1 SGHRS and CDR2 YFSETQ. V lost 2 bases to trimming and J lost 2 bases; unmatched junction nucleotides: 3. This CDR3 is built from 17 residues. The chain's CDR3 is CASSFGLAGGHTDTQYF. The CDR3 DNA reads as TGCGCCAGCAGCTTTGGACTAGCGGGAGGGCACACAGATACGCAGTATTTT. Using reference TRBV5-1 and TRBJ2-3 for the parts outside the CDR3, the full variable domain is KAGVTQTPRYLIKTRGQQVTLSCSPISGHRSVSWYQQTPGQGLQFLFEYFSETQRNKGNFPGRFSGRQFSNSRSEMNVSTLELGDSALYLCASSFGLAGGHTDTQYFGPGTRLTVL.

The genes are TRBV15 and TRBJ2-1, with TRBD2 identical over 8 bases. Losses at the gene ends were 0 bases for V and 0 bases for J; bases not matched to a gene: 7. Germline values: CDR1 LNHNV, CDR2 YYDKDF (reference sequence). The CDR3 has 18 residues. The CDR3 is CATSRDPPGGNSYNEQFF. The CDR3 bases are TGTGCCACCAGCAGAGATCCCCCGGGGGGGAACTCCTACAATGAGCAGTTCTTC.

This chain joins TRBV19 and TRBJ1-6; D not certain. CDR3 length: 14 residues. Germline V lookup: CDR1 LNHDA, CDR2 SQIVND (reference sequence). V was shortened by 2 bases and J by 8 bases, with 10 bases between the two germline ends. CDR3 sequence reads: CASSIPGNHSPLHF. The CDR3 DNA follows: TGTGCCAGTAGTATACCCGGGAATCATTCACCCCTCCACTTT.

The V and J genes are TRBV5-1 and TRBJ2-7, with D tentatively TRBD2 (5 bases). Germline CDR1 SGHRS, CDR2 YFSETQ. The CDR3 is 17 residues long. Trimming removed 0 bases at V and 4 bases at J, with 20 bases between. CDR3 region: CASSLGPFPSWSYEQYF. In DNA form, the CDR3 reads TGCGCCAGCAGCTTGGGGCCTTTCCCTAGCTGGTCTTACGAGCAGTACTTC.

This clone was recorded a few times. This sequence joins TRBV25-1 and TRBJ2-7; D gene uncertain. Trimming shortened V by 3 bases and J by 3 bases, and 3 bases separated the two germline ends. CDR1 is MGHDK and CDR2 is SYGVNS in the germline V gene. This CDR3 comprises 11 residues. The CDR3 bases are TGTGCCAGCAGTGACCGCTACGAGCAGTACTTC. Protein product: CASSDRYEQYF.

Only a few counts were recorded for this clone. This chain joins TRBV28 and TRBJ2-2, with D tentatively TRBD1 (6 bases). Germline CDR1 is MDHEN and CDR2 is SYDVKM. Trimming shortened V by 6 bases and J by 0 bases, and 14 bases separated the two germline ends. The CDR3 is made up of 16 amino acids. This chain's CDR3 is CASRYRDTTNTGELFF. Written as DNA, the CDR3 is TGTGCCAGCAGATACCGGGACACCACGAACACCGGGGAGCTGTTTTTT. Full variable domain (outside the CDR3, taken from reference TRBV28 and TRBJ2-2): DVKVTQSSRYLVKRTGEKVFLECVQDMDHENMFWYRQDPGLGLRLIYFSYDVKMKEKGDIPEGYSVSREKKERFSLILESASTNQTSMYLCASRYRDTTNTGELFFGEGSRLTVL.

This chain connects TRBV7-9 to TRBJ1-1; D is unclear. Looked up from germline, CDR1 is SEHNR and CDR2 is FQNEAQ (reference sequence). This CDR3 is 14 amino acids long. Trimming removed 4 bases at V and 0 bases at J, with 9 bases between. The CDR3 sequence is CASSYRGMNTEAFF. The CDR3 DNA follows: TGTGCCAGCAGCTACCGAGGCATGAACACTGAAGCTTTCTTT. Drawing the rest from reference TRBV7-9 and TRBJ1-1, the complete variable domain is DTGVSQNPRHKITKRGQNVTFRCDPISEHNRLYWYRQTLGQGPEFLTYFQNEAQLEKSRLLSDRFSAERPKGSFSTLEIQRTEQGDSAMYLCASSYRGMNTEAFFGQGTRLTVV.

V is TRBV6-6 and J is TRBJ1-5; the D is unclear. V gave up 0 bases and J gave up 7 bases, with 13 bases separating them. CDR1 MNHNY and CDR2 SVGAGI come from the germline V gene (reference sequence). The CDR3 runs to 15 residues. CDR3 amino acids: CASSYSEFGSQPQHF. The CDR3 DNA is TGTGCCAGCAGTTACTCTGAATTTGGTAGCCAGCCCCAGCATTTT.

The V call is TRBV29-1, the J call TRBJ2-6, with 9 positions matching TRBD1. The germline V gene encodes CDR1 SQVTM and CDR2 ANQGSEA. The CDR3 runs to 18 residues. V lost 6 bases, J lost 3 bases, and 15 bases stayed unmatched. The CDR3 DNA sequence: TGCAGCGTATCATTGCCGGGACAGGGTGTCGGTGGGGCCAACGTCCTGACTTTC. It encodes CSVSLPGQGVGGANVLTF.

The chain carries TRBV9 and TRBJ2-3; TRBD2 matches at 12 bases. V was clipped by 3 bases and J by 4 bases; unmatched bases: 3. The CDR3 is made up of 15 amino acids. Per germline, CDR1 SGDLS and CDR2 YYNGEE. The CDR3 loop reads CASSATSGSPDTQYF. The CDR3 DNA follows: TGTGCCAGCAGCGCGACTAGCGGGAGTCCAGATACGCAGTATTTT.

Details on this clone: Here the CDR3 omits its conserved ending phenylalanine or tryptophan, so a read error is the likely source. It is unclear where the CDR3 begins or ends on the DNA, so no DNA is shown, and the CDR3 is as TCRdb lists it. V is TRBV7-3 and J is TRBJ1-4. The CDR3 is 9 residues long, counting both termini. Germline CDR1 SGHTA, CDR2 FQGTGA. The CDR3 sequence: CASSPCRGN.